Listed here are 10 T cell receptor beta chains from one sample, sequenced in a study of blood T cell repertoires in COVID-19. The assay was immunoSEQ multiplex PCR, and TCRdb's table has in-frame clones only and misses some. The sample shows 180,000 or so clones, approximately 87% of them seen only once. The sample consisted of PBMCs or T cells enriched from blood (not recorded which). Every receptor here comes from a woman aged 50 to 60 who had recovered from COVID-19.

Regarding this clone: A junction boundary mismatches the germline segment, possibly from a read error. CDR3 protein: CASSQGGGTAGGYTF. The CDR3, as DNA: TGCGCCAGCAGTCAAGGGGGTGGGACAGCCGGCGGCTACACCTTC. The chain recombines TRBV4-1 with TRBJ1-2, with 7 nucleotides matching TRBD1. The CDR3 spans 15 residues. Germline values: CDR1 MGHRA, CDR2 YSYEKL.

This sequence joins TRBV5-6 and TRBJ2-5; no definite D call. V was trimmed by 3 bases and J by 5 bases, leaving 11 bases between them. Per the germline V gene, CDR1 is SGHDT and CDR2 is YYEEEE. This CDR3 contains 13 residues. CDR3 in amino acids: CASSSGSDETQYF. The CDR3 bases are TGTGCCAGCAGCTCCGGAAGCGACGAGACCCAGTACTTC.

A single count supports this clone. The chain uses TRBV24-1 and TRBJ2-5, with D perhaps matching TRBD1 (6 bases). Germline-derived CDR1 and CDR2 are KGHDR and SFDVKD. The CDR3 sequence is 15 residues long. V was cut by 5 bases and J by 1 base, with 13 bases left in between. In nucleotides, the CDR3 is TGTGCCACCAGTGGGGGGCAGGCGCTCCAAGAGACCCAGTACTTC. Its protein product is CATSGGQALQETQYF.

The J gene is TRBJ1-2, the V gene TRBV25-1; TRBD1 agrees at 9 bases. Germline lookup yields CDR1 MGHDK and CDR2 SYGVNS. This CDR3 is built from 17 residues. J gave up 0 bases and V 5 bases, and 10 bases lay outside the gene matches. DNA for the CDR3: TGTGCCAGCAGTCCAAACCGGGGACAGGGCGCTAACTATGGCTACACCTTC. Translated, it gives CASSPNRGQGANYGYTF.

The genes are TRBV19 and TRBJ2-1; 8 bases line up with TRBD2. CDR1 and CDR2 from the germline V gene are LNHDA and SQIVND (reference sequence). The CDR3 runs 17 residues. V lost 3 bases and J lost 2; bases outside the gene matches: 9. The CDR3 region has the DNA TGTGCCAGTAGTATTCCTCCTACCGGGAGGGCCTACAATGAGCAGTTCTTC. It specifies CASSIPPTGRAYNEQFF.

The CDR3 DNA reads as TGTGCCAGCAGCTTGGGGGGGCCCGCTGAAGCTTTCTTT. It specifies CASSLGGPAEAFF. J is TRBJ1-1 and V is TRBV5-6; a weak D match, TRBD1 (6 bases). V shed 0 bases and J shed 6 bases, with 9 bases lying between them. This CDR3 spans 13 amino acids. Germline V lookup: CDR1 SGHDT, CDR2 YYEEEE.

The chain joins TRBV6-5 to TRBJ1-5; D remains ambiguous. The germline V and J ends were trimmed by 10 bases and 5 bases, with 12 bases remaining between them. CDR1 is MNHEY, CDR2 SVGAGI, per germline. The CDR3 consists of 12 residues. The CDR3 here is CAIAGGDQPQHF. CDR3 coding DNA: TGTGCCATCGCGGGTGGCGATCAGCCCCAGCATTTT.

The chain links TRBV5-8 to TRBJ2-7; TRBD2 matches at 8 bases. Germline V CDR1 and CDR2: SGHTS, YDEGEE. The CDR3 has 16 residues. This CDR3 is CASTLRSGRGSYEQYV. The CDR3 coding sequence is TGTGCCAGCACCTTGAGAAGCGGGAGAGGCTCCTACGAGCAGTACGTC.

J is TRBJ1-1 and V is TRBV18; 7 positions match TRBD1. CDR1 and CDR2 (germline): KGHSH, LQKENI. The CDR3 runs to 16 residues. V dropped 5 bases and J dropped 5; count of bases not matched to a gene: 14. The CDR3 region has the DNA TGTGCCAGCTCATCGACAGGGAAGGGAAGGTCGACTGAAGCTTTCTTT. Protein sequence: CASSSTGKGRSTEAFF.

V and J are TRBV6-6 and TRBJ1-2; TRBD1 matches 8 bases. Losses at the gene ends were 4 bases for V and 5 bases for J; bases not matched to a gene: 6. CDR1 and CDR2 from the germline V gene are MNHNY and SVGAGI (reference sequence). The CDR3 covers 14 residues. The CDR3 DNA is TGTGCCAGCAGTTCCGGACAGGGCTTATATGGCTACACCTTC. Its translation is CASSSGQGLYGYTF.